This TCR beta chain was profiled in a study of regulatory T cells in long-lasting Graves disease. Background on the study: Persistence in Graves' disease required over 5 years of antithyroid drugs plus positive TSH receptor antibodies.

HTBI primers from iRepertoire and Arm-PCR of CDR3 regions yielded the TCR beta libraries. Methods used by the authors: Taken together, the samples had around 60 TRBV and more than 11 TRBJ segments identified. TCRdb processed the multiplex PCR reads anew with MiXCR; each CDR3 protein has one entry. It is TCRdb's table, rather than the study itself, that gives the V and J calls and clone size. Of about 290,000 distinct CDR3 sequences detected, approximately 20% appear once; the ten largest clones hold 45% to 70%. Many counts were recorded for this clonotype. Time point defined: persistent/refractory GD, antithyroid drugs over 5 years with positive TRAb. Making the TCR library involved RNA that had been extracted from PBMCs. The origin of this receptor is a female donor with Graves disease. The sequences come from peripheral blood mononuclear cells (PBMCs), collected when the disease was refractory, from a patient treated with antithyroid drugs.

This CDR3 is CASSPNRDRGKGEQYF. The CDR3 DNA follows: TGTGCCAGCAGCCCCAACCGGGACAGGGGTAAGGGCGAGCAGTACTTC. J is TRBJ2-7 and V is TRBV6-1, with 10 nucleotides matching TRBD1. Germline assignment: CDR1 MNHNS and CDR2 SASEGT. After removal of 6 bases from V and 6 bases from J, the junction contained 14 bases not matched to a gene. The CDR3 runs 16 residues.